Given below is one T cell receptor (beta chain) in context. Its antigen is currently unknown. Every donor had blood drawn once into heparin, approximately 120 mL on average. Via CD45RO/CCR7/CD25/CD127/CD95/CD27, cells of the CD4+ naive, central memory, regulatory and stem cell-like memory subsets were sorted. This specimen belongs to a study of beta chain features in type 1 diabetes. Germline CDR1 and CDR2: SGHRS and YFSETQ. CDR3 length: 15 amino acids. The V and J ends lost 1 base and 7 bases, in that order; junction bases with no gene match: 5. Reverse transcription of all isolated RNA meant that expressed TCRB transcripts were sequenced. Profiled with immunoSEQ multiplex PCR; TCRdb holds only in-frame clones, not every one. The table includes hundreds of thousands of clones, about 14% detected once. Notes on the study in general: Fewer junction insertions and more nucleotide deletions appeared in type 1 diabetes patients. All four CD4+ subsets of Type 1 diabetes patients contained TCRB CDR3s that were moderately but significantly shorter.

The receptor was derived from a man aged 18 to 30 in good health. The sample was naive CD4+ T cells from blood. This chain connects TRBV5-1 to TRBJ1-6; TRBD1 aligns across 7 bases. CDR3 loop: CASSLRGQENSPLHF. For the CDR3, the DNA is TGCGCCAGCAGCTTGCGTGGACAGGAGAATTCACCCCTCCACTTT.